This T cell receptor (beta chain) comes out of a study of cytomegalovirus exposure and HLA in healthy donors (dated 2017 in TCRdb). About the study as a whole: In an earlier analysis of about 560 of the donors, 250 to 350 Gb of sequence data and 90 million to 120 million unique TCR beta sequences from 150 million to 200 million T cells were reported. A separate validation cohort of approximately 130 different subjects was used in addition to the roughly 670-subject first cohort. To predict cytomegalovirus infection status, the study brought together high-throughput TCR immunosequencing, statistical association of individual TCRs with disease status, and machine learning. Among 398 genotyped donors of the cohort, an average of about 240,000 unique TCR beta nucleotide sequences were sequenced per donor, around 18% of them non-productive. Using immunosequencing, the study profiled T cell repertoires from 666 subjects and related those repertoires to cytomegalovirus serostatus. To study patterns of TCR occurrence, a later analysis re-analyzed previously published TCR beta repertoires from 650 to 750 donors and added high-resolution HLA genotyping. A later genetic analysis took genome-wide SNP genotypes for about three fifths of the 666 donors and used that subset as a discovery cohort. The study aimed to test whether cataloging public T cell receptors could reveal signatures of past pathogen exposure. To decide whether each TCR beta V gene segment behaved as functional or pseudogenic, an earlier analysis of some 540 of the donors relied on high-throughput TCR beta sequencing. Typing coverage varied by locus: roughly 620-640 donors for A, B, C, DRB1 and DQB1; under 550 for DQA1; over 600 for DPA1; approximately 450 for DPB1. Donor age, sex, ethnicity and CMV serostatus were compiled alongside the repertoire data. All discovery cohort repertoires had been generated on a single sequencing platform. Roughly 300 gigabases of sequencing data and approximately 80 million unique TCR sequences were included in an early release covering about 700 HLA-typed donors. Four or five DR-DQ haplotypes were treated as single units for association and clustering because of strong linkage in the cohort. Of the 300 to 500 genotyped donors, less than 85% were placed in the genetic ancestry cluster associated with self-reported Caucasian donors. HLA typing included class I and class II loci at four-digit resolution. The later analysis used no new phenotypic data to find candidate immune exposures, relying instead on TCR beta sequences and their occurrence across donors. Study-wide conclusions, independent of this receptor: HLA typing was unavailable for some donors at each locus, so association tests used only the typed subset. Most TCR sequences were seen in very few donors, while some public TCRs were found in many individuals. A later analysis found that TCR association rates varied across HLA loci, with DRB1 alleles showing the most associated TCRs and HLA-C alleles the fewest. In both the original and validation cohorts, the classifier was reported to diagnose cytomegalovirus status with high specificity and sensitivity. The cohort was sequenced for TCR beta chains only, and without alpha or paired-chain data the features that could be detected were limited. A later genetic analysis associated a missense DCLRE1C variant with V-gene and J-gene trimming of TCR beta chains, and an independent cohort replicated the association. In a later genetic analysis, fewer N-insertions in productive TCRs were reported among donors in an Asian-associated ancestry cluster than the roughly 710-donor mean. In a later analysis, most CMV-associated TCR beta chains were found to appear HLA-restricted, with HLA associations seemingly driven largely by CMV exposure. A further reported finding was that TCR beta sequences accurately predicted the HLA-A and HLA-B alleles for most subjects in the first cohort. Some IMGT-functional V segments, including TRBV6-2 and TRBV6-3, could not be distinguished by the 87-base-pair reads and were therefore excluded. The study gave a list of some 150 TCR beta chains associated with cytomegalovirus. When HLA alleles, especially DR and DQ, strongly co-occurred, TCR associations were difficult to assign to individual alleles. A later analysis found that HLA-associated TCR beta chains were more clonally expanded and had lower generation probabilities than equally common non-associated chains. Correlated functional status among segregating V segments might reflect linkage disequilibrium, but an unknown experimental factor could not be ruled out. A group of highly shared sequence variants was considered likely to be a technical artifact of the sequencing pipeline. Three of the identified cytomegalovirus-associated TCR beta chains were confirmed in vitro to be specific for cytomegalovirus antigens. For the cohort, immune exposure information was limited to CMV serostatus. According to the authors, the approach could potentially be generalized to other disease states and immunological phenotypes. At a false discovery rate of 0.05, a later analysis linked 16,951 TCR beta sequences to specific HLA alleles. According to a later analysis, parvovirus B19, influenza, CMV and Epstein-Barr virus appeared linked to several top co-occurrence clusters. Roughly uniform sequencing depth across donors was assumed in presence/absence analyses, although this assumption may not hold. Approximately 18 rarely observed V segments, including chromosome 9 orphons, were excluded from the earlier analysis of about 500 of the donors because counts were too low. In an earlier analysis of around 500 of the donors, most TCR beta V segments appeared in productive rearrangements about 87% or about 30% of the time, broadly matching IMGT annotations.

The cohort was made up of 500 to 800 healthy bone marrow donors. All cohort members were sampled while nominally healthy, although unrecorded immune exposures were likely present. The donor was CMV seronegative and belonged to the group of 352 seronegative cohort members. A peripheral blood sample was provided by each donor, and peripheral blood mononuclear cells were used for TCR beta sequencing. Genomic DNA was extracted from the blood cell samples with the Qiagen DNeasy Blood Extraction Kit. Libraries came from the immunoSEQ multiplex PCR assay. For the multiplex PCR, a mixture combining 60 forward primers for TCR Vbeta segments and 13 reverse primers for TCR Jbeta segments was used. A multiplex PCR assay on genomic DNA amplified the CDR3 region of rearranged TCR beta genes. On the Illumina HiSeq System, the amplified TCR beta libraries were sequenced as 87-base-pair reads. Turning to the authors' computational methods: A later analysis counted approximately 76 million unique TCR beta chains across the 550 to 700 repertoires, and around 12 million of these chains were shared by at least two donors. A nearest-neighbor algorithm error-corrected the raw reads and collapsed the reads into unique sequences, merging closely related sequences to remove PCR and sequencing errors. To assign V, D and J gene segments, CDR3 sequences were aligned to IMGT reference sequences. For a sequence to be retained, a match of at least six nucleotides was required to both a V gene segment and a J gene segment. A rearrangement counted as productive if the CDR3 had no stop codons and remained in frame with V and J, and every other rearrangement counted as non-productive. CDR3 was defined according to IMGT convention as the region running from the second conserved V-encoded cysteine to the conserved J-encoded phenylalanine. The earlier analysis of 550 to 650 of the donors excluded any sequence lacking an unambiguous match to a single V gene segment. In an earlier analysis of 500 to 750 of the donors, V segments were called functional above 56.7% productive rearrangements and were called segregating when the between-donor standard deviation exceeded 5%. A statistical classification framework was developed to diagnose cytomegalovirus status using the catalog of TCR beta chain sequences. V and J gene assignment, in a later analysis, came from comparing TCR nucleotide sequences with IMGT/GENE-DB human TR gene sequences. A later analysis assigned CDR3 sequences and most-parsimonious VDJ recombination scenarios with the TCRdist pipeline. In a later analysis, every TCR beta chain was defined by the combination of its CDR3 amino acid sequence and its V-gene family, and reads without a unique V-gene family were dropped. In a later analysis, around 650 highly shared, low-generation-probability nucleotide sequences were removed to address suspected cross-contamination and a sequencing artifact. In a later analysis, a clonal expansion index for each public chain was calculated from normalized within-repertoire ranks of inferred template counts. A later analysis computed generation probabilities with a VDJ recombination model fitted to out-of-frame rearrangements, and checked the results against IGoR. In a later analysis, TCR-TCR, TCR-HLA and TCR-CMV co-occurrence was scored with hypergeometric tests, and a repertoire-size bias correction was applied to TCR pairs. To estimate false discovery rates, a later analysis permuted the HLA or CMV assignments 20 times. In a later analysis, co-occurring TCRs were grouped with DBSCAN, and TCRdist sequence similarity was added when clustering was performed within HLA-allele-positive subsets. Repertoires with fewer than 30,000 or more than 120,000 public chains, plus five repertoires with anomalous nucleotide sharing, were excluded from co-occurrence clustering. TCRdb took over this immuneACCESS table, retaining in-frame rearrangements with V and J assigned. Such tables are incomplete; in checked studies, under half of the missing clones stem from an unresolved V gene, and the remainder is unexplained. The DNA gave D and trimming, while V, J and clone size come from that table. Here the sample has approximately 93,000 clones; over 65% occur a single time. Clones ranked in the top ten supply about 3.8% of the sample.

This clone has more than one count but fewer than ten. The antigen it binds to is not known. No quality values exist for individual bases; no much larger clone is one base distant. Its CDR3 holds 15 amino acids, cysteine through phenylalanine. Only CDR3 DNA remains: 45 bases, in frame from the first base. Clipping removes 2 bases from V and 5 bases from J, with 6 as the unmatched junction base count. From a lookup of the germline V gene, CDR1 and CDR2 are SGHRS and YFSETQ. Sequencing was carried out using PBMCs. This clonotype was obtained from a man aged 45-60 years in good health and CMV-seronegative. The chain couples TRBV5-1 to TRBJ1-4; 7 middle bases align to TRBD1. For the CDR3, the sequence is CASSLNRGGNEKLFF. In nucleotides, the sequence is TGCGCCAGCAGCTTAAACAGGGGAGGAAATGAAAAACTGTTTTTT.